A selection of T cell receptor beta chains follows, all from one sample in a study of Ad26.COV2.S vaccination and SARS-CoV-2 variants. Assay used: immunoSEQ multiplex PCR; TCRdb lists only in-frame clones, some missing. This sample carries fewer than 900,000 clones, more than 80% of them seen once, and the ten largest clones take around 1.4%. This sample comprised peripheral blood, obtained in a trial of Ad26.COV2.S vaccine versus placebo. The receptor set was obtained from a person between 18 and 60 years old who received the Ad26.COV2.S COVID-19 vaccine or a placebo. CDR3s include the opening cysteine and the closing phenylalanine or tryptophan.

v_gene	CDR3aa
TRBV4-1	CASSQAAGLAGGELFF
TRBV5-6	CASRREGQYNSPLHF
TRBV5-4	CASSLGPLTDTQYF
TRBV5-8	CASSIIAGEFLYTGELFF
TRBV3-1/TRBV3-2	CASRPTGGGTGELFF
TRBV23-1	CASNLERPARYNEQFF
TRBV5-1	CASSFQQGSAGELFF
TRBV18	CASSPPDSNSGANVLTF
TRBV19	CASSKTGDNQPQHF
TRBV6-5	CASTPEGLDNQPQHF
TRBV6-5	CASKDRDSAKTQYF
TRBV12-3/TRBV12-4	CASSLQVQPQHF
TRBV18	CASSPTGSETQYF
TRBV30	CAWSGARLGSYNSPLHF
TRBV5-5	CASSLRGNQPQHF
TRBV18	CASSPEDRGTGELFF
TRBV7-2	CASSFPPYGEQFF
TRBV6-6	CASTPLGSNYGYTF
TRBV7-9	CASSLGGADYGYTF
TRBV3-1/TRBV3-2	CASSLGPDPSTDTQYF
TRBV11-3	CASSPRDGAYEQYF
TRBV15	CATSRDTYEQYF
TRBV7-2	CASSLPAGTVLNTIYF
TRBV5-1	CASSLGTAEQYF
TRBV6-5	CASSPQVYEQYF
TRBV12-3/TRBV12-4	CASSTGTVNYSF
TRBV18	CASSTDNSPLHF
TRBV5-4	CASSLPRGTEAFF
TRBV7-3	CASSLTGGGDTQYF
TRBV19	CASSITAAANVLTF
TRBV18	CASSPLTRNSNTEAFF
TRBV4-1	CASSQSPGPQQETQYF
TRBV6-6	CASSYGRSSYEQYF
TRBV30	CAWSGDGRAGGYEQYF
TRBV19	CASSSGQGWQPQHF
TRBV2	CASSEADSYYGYTF
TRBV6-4	CASSKDRGMNTEAFF
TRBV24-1	CATSGRINTEAFF
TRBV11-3	CASSLDVAGTDTQYF
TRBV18	CASSPLGGTGFMNTEAFF
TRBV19	CASTPGLPYYNEQFF
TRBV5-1	CASSPPPGQGGEKLFF
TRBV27	CASSFIAGGEAQYF
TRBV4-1	CASSPRLAVDEKLFF
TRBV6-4	CASSDSSRRPYNEQFF
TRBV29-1	CSVEEGDTQYF
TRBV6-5	CASSPAGATGELFF
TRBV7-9	CASSSSPGLSSYEQYF
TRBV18	CASSPPGARQGYNEQFF
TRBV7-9	CASSLLRATEAFF
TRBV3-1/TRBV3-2	CASGPYQETQYF
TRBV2	CASTFNRGQGEAFF
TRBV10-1	CASSESGVSSTDTQYF
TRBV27	CASSLTSGSRTYEQYF
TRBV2	CASSRDTGSYEQYF
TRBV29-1	CSVEDWGTGINTEAFF
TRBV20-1	CSALSTDTQYF
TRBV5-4	CASSLGGQFKGNTEAFF
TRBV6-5	CASSYSPGVRTEAFF
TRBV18	CASSSQYGYTF